This TCR beta chain stems from a study of shared clonotypes between healthy human individuals. On the study more broadly: The cohort comprised a couple of women and a few men. Their ages spanned 18 to 49 years. Study-level results: It was observed that roughly 5.5% of naive CD4 clonotypes were shared across several donors.

The CDR3 consists of 13 residues. CDR1 and CDR2 (germline): WSHSY, SAAADI. Trimming took off 2 bases at V and 4 bases at J, with 8 bases between the two ends. Selected positively for CCR7 and CD45RO-negative, naive CD8 cells excluded terminally differentiated effector memory CD45RA+ cells. Donors, healthy HIV-negative adults, lacked recent acute infections or vaccinations. The authors loaded roughly 200 ng DNA, about 30,000 T cell genomes, into sorted-subset replicate PCRs. Sequencing was performed with immunoSEQ multiplex PCR; in TCRdb, only in-frame clones are kept and a portion is missing. The repertoire holds about 2 million clones, with about 94% as singletons. As for this clone: Its antigen is not identified. This sample also contains other DNA sequences that code for the same CDR3.

The chain combines TRBV10-2 with TRBJ1-1, with D unclear. The sequence was obtained from a man younger than 35 in good health. Sequenced material: naive CD8+ T cells sorted from blood. Here the CDR3 reads CASSELGSTEAFF. CDR3 DNA: TGCGCCAGCAGTGAGCTGGGAAGCACTGAAGCTTTCTTT.